This entry lists 32 T cell receptor beta chains sequenced from one sample in a study of response to subunit inactivated influenza vaccine. TCRdb analysed the RT-PCR reads with MiXCR anew, one entry per CDR3 protein. Of 500,000 to 750,000 distinct CDR3 sequences in the sample, around 15% were seen once. This sample comprised PBMCs from blood, obtained roughly 12 days after vaccination. Every receptor here comes from a man aged 50 or older who received an inactivated influenza vaccine.

This clonotype was found a few times. The V gene is TRBV7-9, the J gene TRBJ2-2, with D possibly being TRBD1 (5 bases). Trimming took off 2 bases at V and 1 base at J, with 11 bases between the two ends. CDR3 size: 16 residues. Germline V gene sequence: CDR1 SEHNR, CDR2 FQNEAQ (reference sequence). In DNA form, the CDR3 reads TGTGCCAGCAGCTTAAATCAGGGTTGGAACACCGGGGAGCTGTTTTTT. This codes for CASSLNQGWNTGELFF.

The chain uses TRBV2 and TRBJ2-3; TRBD2 aligns across 13 bases. This CDR3 contains 15 residues. Germline values: CDR1 SNHLY, CDR2 FYNNEI. The V gene end was trimmed by 7 bases and the J gene end by 5 bases; junction bases not matched to a gene: 6. The CDR3 sequence: CASNGLAGAKDTQYF. In DNA, the CDR3 is TGTGCCAGCAACGGACTAGCGGGAGCGAAAGATACGCAGTATTTT.

The chain combines TRBV5-1 with TRBJ2-1; D is perhaps TRBD1 (6 bases). The CDR3 runs to 14 residues. The V end lost 0 bases, the J end lost 5 bases, and 9 bases lay between the germline ends. CDR1 is SGHRS and CDR2 is YFSETQ in the germline V gene. The CDR3 is CASSLARQDNEQFF. The DNA for the CDR3 is TGCGCCAGCAGCTTGGCGAGACAGGACAATGAGCAGTTCTTC.

This clonotype turned up a few times. The chain joins TRBV5-6 to TRBJ2-1; D unresolved. This CDR3 has 13 amino acids. Trimming removed 2 bases at V and 6 bases at J, with 9 bases between. The germline CDR1 and CDR2 sequences are SGHDT and YYEEEE. This CDR3 is CASSFIAGNEQFF. CDR3 coding DNA: TGTGCCAGCAGCTTTATCGCAGGCAATGAGCAGTTCTTC.

In this sample, this clonotype turned up a few times. This sequence joins TRBV28 and TRBJ2-5, with 8 bases lining up with TRBD1. The V segment lost 7 bases and the J segment 1 base; nucleotides outside the gene matches: 8. From germline, CDR1 is MDHEN and CDR2 SYDVKM. CDR3 length equals 15 residues. CDR3 nucleotides: TGTGCCAGCACACTGACAGGGGCCATCCAAGAGACCCAGTACTTC. Its translation: CASTLTGAIQETQYF. Together with reference TRBV28 and TRBJ2-5, the CDR3 gives the full variable domain: DVKVTQSSRYLVKRTGEKVFLECVQDMDHENMFWYRQDPGLGLRLIYFSYDVKMKEKGDIPEGYSVSREKKERFSLILESASTNQTSMYLCASTLTGAIQETQYFGPGTRLLVL.

This clonotype was found many times. The chain employs TRBV12-3 or TRBV12-4 and TRBJ2-1; D is ambiguous. The CDR3 is 12 amino acids. Trimming stripped 7 bases from V and 6 bases from J, with 10 bases between. The CDR3, as DNA: TGTGCCAGCATGCACCCCCCCAATGAGCAGTTCTTC. It encodes CASMHPPNEQFF.

V usage is TRBV7-3 and J usage is TRBJ2-7; 9 nucleotides agree with TRBD1. Per the germline V gene, CDR1 is SGHTA and CDR2 is FQGTGA. The trim removed 8 bases at V and 5 bases at J, leaving 10 bases unmatched. This CDR3 has 14 amino acids. The CDR3 DNA sequence: TGTGCCAGCGGACCCGGGACAGGGCTTCACGAGCAGTACTTC. This sequence encodes CASGPGTGLHEQYF.

The table lists this clonotype with a few counts. V usage is TRBV11-1 and J usage is TRBJ1-1; 12 bases match TRBD1. Germline V gene sequence: CDR1 SGHAT, CDR2 FQDESV (reference sequence). J gave up 1 base and V 6 bases, and 21 bases lay outside the gene matches. The CDR3 is 21 amino acids. The CDR3 nucleotides read TGTGCCAGCAGTCATCGGGAAATACGGACGGGACAGGGGGCGAAGAACACTGAAGCTTTCTTT. Its translation: CASSHREIRTGQGAKNTEAFF. Full variable domain (outside the CDR3, taken from reference TRBV11-1 and TRBJ1-1): EAEVAQSPRYKITEKSQAVAFWCDPISGHATLYWYRQILGQGPELLVQFQDESVVDDSQLPKDRFSAERLKGVDSTLKIQPAELGDSAMYLCASSHREIRTGQGAKNTEAFFGQGTRLTVV.

This clonotype was counted between two and nine times. The V call is TRBV4-1, the J call TRBJ2-7; 8 bases agree with TRBD2. Per the germline V gene, CDR1 is MGHRA and CDR2 is YSYEKL. Unmatched junction bases numbered 10, after V lost 1 base and J lost 5 bases. The CDR3 consists of 16 residues. The CDR3 here is CASSQGTSLVYDEQYF. The CDR3, as DNA: TGCGCCAGCAGCCAAGGGACTAGCCTAGTGTACGACGAGCAGTACTTC.

The rearrangement uses TRBV12-3 or TRBV12-4 and TRBJ1-6; TRBD1 matches 7 bases. The CDR3 is 14 amino acids. The V gene end was trimmed by 6 bases and the J gene end by 10 bases; junction bases not matched to a gene: 9. For the CDR3, the DNA is TGTGCCAGCAGCAATTCACAGGGGTTCTCACCCCTCCACTTT. It is translated as CASSNSQGFSPLHF.

The chain combines TRBV28 with TRBJ2-7, with 10 bases lining up with TRBD2. CDR3 size: 15 residues. The V gene end was trimmed by 5 bases and the J gene end by 4 bases; junction bases not matched to a gene: 8. Germline values: CDR1 MDHEN, CDR2 SYDVKM. CDR3 sequence reads: CASSLLSSGSYEQYF. The CDR3 DNA reads as TGTGCCAGCAGTCTCCTTTCTAGCGGGAGTTACGAGCAGTACTTC.

A few counts support this clonotype. The chain joins TRBV5-1 to TRBJ2-7; D unresolved. This CDR3 region has 14 residues. The V and J ends lost 6 bases and 2 bases respectively, with 15 bases between them. CDR1 is SGHRS, CDR2 YFSETQ, per germline. CDR3 protein: CASKISRVAYEQYF. CDR3 nucleotide sequence: TGCGCCAGCAAAATTTCAAGGGTGGCCTACGAGCAGTACTTC. Full variable domain (rest looked up from reference TRBV5-1 and TRBJ2-7): KAGVTQTPRYLIKTRGQQVTLSCSPISGHRSVSWYQQTPGQGLQFLFEYFSETQRNKGNFPGRFSGRQFSNSRSEMNVSTLELGDSALYLCASKISRVAYEQYFGPGTRLTVT.

V usage is TRBV16 and J usage is TRBJ2-7; the match to TRBD2 covers 7 bases. The V gene's germline CDR1 is KGHSY and CDR2 FQNENV. V shed 2 bases, J shed 5 bases, and the junction held 12 bases outside the gene matches. The CDR3 consists of 16 residues. In nucleotides, the CDR3 is TGTGCCAGCAGCCAACTTGGGGGGAGGGTAGGCGACGAGCAGTACTTC. Translation gives CASSQLGGRVGDEQYF.

This clonotype was seen repeatedly, ten times or more. The chain has TRBV5-1 and TRBJ2-3, with a weak D call TRBD1 (6 bases). CDR3 size: 15 residues. The V and J ends lost 3 bases and 7 bases respectively, with 18 bases between them. Looked up from germline, CDR1 is SGHRS and CDR2 is YFSETQ. The CDR3 DNA reads TGCGCCAGCAGCTACTTCCGGGACACACGAAATACGCAGTATTTT. Its protein is CASSYFRDTRNTQYF.

This clonotype was seen at least ten times. The CDR3 DNA follows: TGTGCCAGCAGCCAAGAGGGCACAGGGGGCTACGAGCAGTACTTC. Translation: CASSQEGTGGYEQYF. The chain has TRBV4-2 and TRBJ2-7, with TRBD1 identical over 8 bases. There are 15 residues in the CDR3. V dropped 0 bases and J dropped 3; count of bases not matched to a gene: 4. Germline V gene data show CDR1 as LGHNA and CDR2 as YNFKEQ.

The rearrangement links TRBV5-1 to TRBJ1-1; the D is unclear. The CDR3 sequence is 11 residues long. Trimming removed 3 bases at V and 8 bases at J, with 8 bases between. Per germline, CDR1 SGHRS and CDR2 YFSETQ. CDR3 protein: CASSSELEAFF. As DNA, the CDR3 is TGCGCCAGCAGCTCCGAATTGGAAGCTTTCTTT.

This sequence joins TRBV6-2 or TRBV6-3 and TRBJ2-7; D gene ambiguous. From germline, CDR1 is MNHEY and CDR2 SVGEGT. The CDR3 runs to 15 residues. Trimming cost V 5 bases and J 3 bases, with 17 bases left between them. In DNA, the CDR3 is TGTGCCAGCAGTCCGACCAAACTCACATTCTACGAGCAGTACTTC. The encoded protein is CASSPTKLTFYEQYF.

This clonotype was observed a handful of times. The chain recombines TRBV3-1 with TRBJ1-6; 11 bases are a match to TRBD1. With V trimmed by 5 bases and J by 9 bases, 6 bases remained unmatched. The CDR3 is 15 amino acids. The germline V gene encodes CDR1 LGHDT and CDR2 YNNKEL (reference sequence). The DNA for the CDR3 is TGTGCCAGCAGCACCGCCGGGACAGGGGGTTCACCCCTCCACTTT. Its protein product is CASSTAGTGGSPLHF.

V gene TRBV7-9 combines with J gene TRBJ2-3; no clear D gene. This CDR3 contains 15 residues. V gave up 1 base and J gave up 4 bases, with 12 bases separating them. The germline V gene encodes CDR1 SEHNR and CDR2 FQNEAQ (reference sequence). CDR3: CASSLGSGRADTQYF. CDR3 coding DNA: TGTGCCAGCAGCTTAGGATCTGGGCGAGCAGATACGCAGTATTTT.

The CDR3 protein is CATSREPRDYGYTF. In nucleotides, the CDR3 is TGTGCCACCAGCAGAGAGCCACGGGACTATGGCTACACCTTC. The chain carries TRBV15 and TRBJ1-2; D gene uncertain. Germline V gene data show CDR1 as LNHNV and CDR2 as YYDKDF (reference sequence). Between the trimmed V and J ends, which lost 0 bases and 3 bases, there was a span of 8 bases. The CDR3 totals 14 residues.

This clonotype showed up many times. The rearrangement links TRBV12-3 or TRBV12-4 to TRBJ2-7, with a possible D match to TRBD2 (5 bases). This CDR3 region has 13 residues. Trimming pared 6 bases from V and 7 bases from J, leaving 16 bases between. CDR3: CASSLHLTGEQYF. CDR3 in DNA: TGTGCCAGCAGCCTCCACTTAACGGGAGAGCAGTACTTC.

Only a few counts were recorded for this clonotype. V and J are TRBV7-8 and TRBJ1-3, with D perhaps matching TRBD1 (5 bases). Trimming left V 4 bases short and J 1 base short, with 11 bases between. The CDR3 is made up of 15 amino acids. The germline V gene has CDR1 SGHVS and CDR2 FQNEAQ. CDR3 protein: CASSSSGGSGNTIYF. For the CDR3, the DNA is TGTGCCAGCAGCTCCTCCGGGGGGTCTGGAAACACCATATATTTT.

The chain uses TRBV5-5 and TRBJ2-5; D unclear. This CDR3 spans 14 amino acids. V dropped 0 bases and J dropped 2 bases, with 8 bases sitting between them. Germline lookup yields CDR1 SGHKS and CDR2 YYEKEE (reference sequence). The CDR3 DNA reads as TGTGCCAGCAGCTTGGATTACAATCAAGAGACCCAGTACTTC. This translates into CASSLDYNQETQYF.

This clonotype was seen only a few times. This sequence joins TRBV6-2 or TRBV6-3 and TRBJ2-7; D is unclear. This CDR3 has 15 residues. V was cut by 2 bases and J by 6 bases, with 17 bases left in between. The germline V gene has CDR1 MNHEY and CDR2 SVGEGT. The DNA for the CDR3 is TGTGCCAGCAGTTACGCTTCGCGGAACGGTGGCGAGCAGTACTTC. Its translation is CASSYASRNGGEQYF.

The chain combines TRBV5-1 with TRBJ2-1; possibly TRBD1 or TRBD2 for D (5 bases each). Trimming removed 5 bases at V and 0 bases at J, with 12 bases between. The CDR3 totals 15 residues. Germline CDR1 SGHRS, CDR2 YFSETQ. In DNA, the CDR3 is TGCGCCAGCAGGAAGAGGGGCGGCTCCTACAATGAGCAGTTCTTC. Translating it yields CASRKRGGSYNEQFF.

This clonotype was observed a few times. The chain employs TRBV6-5 and TRBJ1-1; D is ambiguous. Looked up from germline, CDR1 is MNHEY and CDR2 is SVGAGI. There are 15 residues in the CDR3. Trimming cost V 3 bases and J 7 bases, with 18 bases left between them. CDR3 residues: CASSYSILLGGEAFF. CDR3 coding DNA: TGTGCCAGCAGTTATTCGATATTATTAGGCGGTGAAGCTTTCTTT.

The V call is TRBV10-3, the J call TRBJ1-1, with D possibly matching TRBD1 (6 bases). Germline V lookup: CDR1 ENHRY, CDR2 SYGVKD. The CDR3 runs to 15 residues. V shed 2 bases and J shed 0 bases, with 10 bases lying between them. For the CDR3, the DNA is TGTGCCATCAGTGAGCGAGGGGGGATGAACACTGAAGCTTTCTTT. Translated, it gives CAISERGGMNTEAFF.

This clonotype has more than one count but fewer than ten. The rearrangement uses TRBV20-1 and TRBJ2-7, with unresolved D. V was shortened by 3 bases and J by 1 base, with 13 bases between the two germline ends. The CDR3 has 14 residues. CDR1 is DFQATT, CDR2 SNEGSKA, per germline (reference sequence). For the CDR3, the DNA is TGCAGTGCTAGTCCTCCCAAGGAGTCCTACGAGCAGTACTTC. As protein: CSASPPKESYEQYF.

There are a few counts of this clonotype. The CDR3 DNA reads TGCAGTGCTAGAGACAGTTATAGCAATCAGCCCCAGCATTTT. Amino acid sequence: CSARDSYSNQPQHF. The chain carries TRBV20-1 and TRBJ1-5; no reliable D call. Germline V lookup: CDR1 DFQATT, CDR2 SNEGSKA (reference sequence). Trimming shortened V by 0 bases and J by 0 bases, and 6 bases separated the two germline ends. This CDR3 has 14 residues.

The gene calls are TRBV24-1 and TRBJ1-5; a weak D match, TRBD1 (5 bases). This CDR3 region has 13 residues. Trimming stripped 5 bases from V and 6 bases from J, with 10 bases between. Looked up from germline, CDR1 is KGHDR and CDR2 is SFDVKD. The CDR3 nucleotides read TGTGCCACCAGTGTTACGGGGGGTCAGCCCCAGCATTTT. It is translated as CATSVTGGQPQHF.

This clonotype was recorded a few times. This rearrangement joins TRBV7-2 to TRBJ1-1; 7 nucleotides line up with TRBD1. V trimming: 3 bases; J trimming: 7 bases; junction bases outside the gene matches: 5. CDR3 size: 13 residues. The germline gives CDR1 SGHTA, CDR2 FQGNSA. In DNA, the CDR3 is TGTGCCAGCAGCTTCCGCAGACAGGGTGAAGCTTTCTTT. Protein product: CASSFRRQGEAFF.

This clonotype showed up just a few times. The V and J genes are TRBV2 and TRBJ2-7; 8 bases agree with TRBD1. From germline, CDR1 is SNHLY and CDR2 FYNNEI. This CDR3 is built from 13 residues. V was pared by 7 bases and J by 6 bases, with 8 bases of the junction left unmatched. In DNA form, the CDR3 reads TGTGCCAGCAATGGACAGGGTAGGGTCGAGCAGTACTTC. Translating gives CASNGQGRVEQYF. Together with reference TRBV2 and TRBJ2-7, the CDR3 gives the full variable domain: EPEVTQTPSHQVTQMGQEVILRCVPISNHLYFYWYRQILGQKVEFLVSFYNNEISEKSEIFDDQFSVERPDGSNFTLKIRSTKLEDSAMYFCASNGQGRVEQYFGPGTRLTVT.